A single sample is the source of the 18 T cell receptor beta chains below, sequenced in a study of cytomegalovirus exposure and HLA in healthy donors (dated by TCRdb to 2017 to 2019). To prepare the library, the immunoSEQ multiplex PCR assay was applied. The multiplex PCR relied on a mix of 60 forward primers for TCR Vbeta segments and 13 reverse primers for TCR Jbeta segments. Not all clones reach the TCRdb copy of this immuneACCESS table, which keeps in-frame sequences only. Checked studies attribute under half of the gap to unresolved V genes and leave the rest unexplained. The table for this sample lists over 150,000 clones; about four fifths of them were counted only once. Clones ranked in the top ten supply roughly 7.3% of the sample. Sequenced sample: PBMCs. Receptor source: a male donor in good health and CMV-seropositive.

The chain joins TRBV5-1 to TRBJ1-1, with 7 positions matching TRBD1. The CDR3 covers 16 residues. The junction had 15 bases not matched to a gene; V was cut back by 4 bases and J by 6 bases. The germline V gene has CDR1 SGHRS and CDR2 YFSETQ. CDR3 sequence (DNA): TGCGCCAGCAGCCAGGGAGACCGACAGGGTCGGGCTGAAGCTTTCTTT. Amino acid sequence: CASSQGDRQGRAEAFF. The entire variable domain, with the rest obtained from reference TRBV5-1 and TRBJ1-1, is as follows: KAGVTQTPRYLIKTRGQQVTLSCSPISGHRSVSWYQQTPGQGLQFLFEYFSETQRNKGNFPGRFSGRQFSNSRSEMNVSTLELGDSALYLCASSQGDRQGRAEAFFGQGTRLTVV.

This chain joins TRBV29-1 and TRBJ1-1; D not resolved. Trimming shortened V by 4 bases and J by 0 bases, and 12 bases separated the two germline ends. CDR3 length equals 14 residues. Germline CDR1 is SQVTM and CDR2 is ANQGSEA. The CDR3 DNA reads as TGCAGCGTTGCGGTTAGTAAGATGAACACTGAAGCTTTCTTT. As protein: CSVAVSKMNTEAFF.

J is TRBJ1-6 and V is TRBV6-5; 9 bases are a match to TRBD1. The CDR3 is 13 residues long. Per germline, CDR1 MNHEY and CDR2 SVGAGI. V lost 9 bases and J lost 8; bases outside the gene matches: 5. CDR3 DNA: TGTGCCAGTTCACGGGACAGGGATTCACCCCTCCACTTT. Translating gives CASSRDRDSPLHF.

In its sample, this clone was seen a few times. The sample contains more than one DNA sequence encoding this CDR3. CDR3 loop: CASSQARLATGELFF. The DNA of the CDR3 is TGCGCCAGCAGCCAAGCTCGACTAGCAACCGGGGAGCTGTTTTTT. The rearrangement uses TRBV4-3 and TRBJ2-2; 7 bases line up with TRBD2. Per germline, CDR1 LGHNA and CDR2 YSLEER. V trimming: 1 base; J trimming: 5 bases; junction bases outside the gene matches: 4. The CDR3 consists of 15 residues.

V gene TRBV5-1 combines with J gene TRBJ2-7; 8 bases agree with TRBD2. The germline CDR1 and CDR2 sequences are SGHRS and YFSETQ. Trimming cost V 4 bases and J 2 bases; bases outside gene matches: 5. The CDR3 totals 14 residues. The CDR3 loop is CASSPGLEAYEQYF. The CDR3 nucleotides are TGCGCCAGCAGCCCGGGACTAGAGGCCTACGAGCAGTACTTC.

This clone came up a few times. This sequence joins TRBV6-1 and TRBJ1-4; no clear D gene. V was pared by 11 bases and J by 4 bases, with 14 bases between. The CDR3 runs 13 residues. Germline V gene lookup returns CDR1 MNHNS and CDR2 SASEGT. The CDR3 DNA is TGTGCCCTCTCTCACGGGTATAATGAAAAACTGTTTTTT. Encoded protein: CALSHGYNEKLFF.

This clone was counted only a few times. V gene TRBV5-5 combines with J gene TRBJ1-5; perhaps TRBD1 as D (6 bases). CDR3 length equals 16 residues. Per germline, CDR1 SGHKS and CDR2 YYEKEE (reference sequence). Trimming took 4 bases from V and 2 from J, leaving 16 bases between them. The CDR3 protein is CASSPRGGVGNQPQHF. The CDR3 region has the DNA TGTGCCAGCAGCCCGAGAGGGGGGGTTGGCAATCAGCCCCAGCATTTT.

The genes are TRBV27 and TRBJ1-6; 7 bases agree with TRBD1. The ends lost 6 bases at V and 1 base at J; junction bases unmatched: 9. The germline gives CDR1 MNHEY, CDR2 SMNVEV (reference sequence). The CDR3 totals 17 residues. The CDR3 sequence: CASRITGVLSYNSPLHF. The DNA of the CDR3 is TGTGCCAGCAGAATAACAGGGGTATTGTCCTATAATTCACCCCTCCACTTT.

Only a few counts were recorded for this clone. V is TRBV5-4 and J is TRBJ1-1, with D perhaps matching TRBD1 (6 bases). This CDR3 has 15 residues. Trimming cost V 0 bases and J 2 bases, with 11 bases left between them. The germline CDR1 and CDR2 sequences are SGHNT and YYREEE (reference sequence). The CDR3 reads CASSLDLDRNTEAFF. CDR3 bases: TGTGCCAGCAGCTTGGATCTGGACAGAAACACTGAAGCTTTCTTT.

This clone was seen more than once but under ten times. The chain carries TRBV6-6 and TRBJ1-1, with 7 bases aligning to TRBD1. CDR3 length equals 12 residues. The germline V gene encodes CDR1 MNHNY and CDR2 SVGAGI (reference sequence). V trimming: 6 bases; J trimming: 5 bases; junction bases outside the gene matches: 3. The CDR3 region is CASSPTGTEAFF. CDR3 bases: TGTGCCAGCAGCCCGACAGGGACTGAAGCTTTCTTT.

This chain links TRBV7-8 with TRBJ1-5; D not resolved. Trimming took 0 bases from V and 2 from J, leaving 20 bases between them. This CDR3 spans 19 amino acids. Germline V gene data show CDR1 as SGHVS and CDR2 as FQNEAQ. The CDR3 nucleotides are TGTGCCAGCAGCTTAGCGCGGGGAGGTGGGCGTATGGGCAATCAGCCCCAGCATTTT. Translation: CASSLARGGGRMGNQPQHF.

The chain couples TRBV7-2 to TRBJ2-2; D is ambiguous. V was pared by 1 base and J by 3 bases, with 6 bases between. Germline loops: CDR1 SGHTA, CDR2 FQGNSA. The CDR3 is made up of 14 amino acids. The CDR3 here is CASSLGGYTGELFF. CDR3 bases: TGTGCCAGCAGCTTAGGAGGCTACACCGGGGAGCTGTTTTTT.

This clone was seen a handful of times. This chain links TRBV30 with TRBJ1-4; perhaps TRBD1 as D (6 bases). This CDR3 has 13 residues. The germline V and J ends were trimmed by 7 bases and 3 bases, with 12 bases remaining between them. Per the germline V gene, CDR1 is GTSNPN and CDR2 is SVGIG (reference sequence). The CDR3 nucleotides read TGTGCCTTTACAGGGTCCCCTAATGAAAAACTGTTTTTT. This gives the protein CAFTGSPNEKLFF.

The chain joins TRBV6-1 to TRBJ1-1; 7 bases map to TRBD1. CDR3 size: 11 residues. The germline gives CDR1 MNHNS, CDR2 SASEGT. After removal of 7 bases from V and 12 bases from J, the junction contained 8 bases not matched to a gene. CDR3 coding DNA: TGTGCCAGCAAAACCTCAGGGGGGACTTTCTTT. It yields the protein CASKTSGGTFF.

The chain recombines TRBV10-3 with TRBJ2-5, with TRBD1 identical over 8 bases. Gene TRBJ2-7 matches the end of the DNA better, so the J call may be wrong. CDR1 is ENHRY, CDR2 SYGVKD, per germline. CDR3 length: 12 residues. The CDR3 region is CAIGQGLGEQYF. CDR3 DNA sequence: TGTGCCATCGGACAGGGTCTAGGCGAGCAGTACTTC.

This sequence joins TRBV19 and TRBJ2-1; 11 bases are a match to TRBD2. Germline values: CDR1 LNHDA, CDR2 SQIVND (reference sequence). Unmatched junction bases numbered 9, after V lost 5 bases and J lost 6 bases. The CDR3 loop spans 16 amino acids. Written as DNA, the CDR3 is TGTGCCAGTAGTGTCGTACTAGCGGGGGTCACCAATGAGCAGTTCTTC. Its translation: CASSVVLAGVTNEQFF. The full variable domain, in which reference TRBV19 and TRBJ2-1 provide the parts outside the CDR3, is DGGITQSPKYLFRKEGQNVTLSCEQNLNHDAMYWYRQDPGQGLRLIYYSQIVNDFQKGDIAEGYSVSREKKESFPLTVTSAQKNPTAFYLCASSVVLAGVTNEQFFGPGTRLTVL.

The sample holds a few counts of this clone. The CDR3 sequence: CARQGRAFF. The CDR3 bases are TGTGCCAGACAGGGGCGCGCTTTCTTT. The rearrangement links TRBV6-1 to TRBJ1-1; 7 nucleotides align to TRBD1. Germline trimming cut 9 bases from V and 11 bases from J; bases unmatched to any gene: 3. Germline CDR1 and CDR2: MNHNS and SASEGT. The CDR3 consists of 9 residues.

The chain has TRBV5-1 and TRBJ1-2; a possible D gene is TRBD1 (6 bases). CDR3 length: 17 residues. The germline V gene encodes CDR1 SGHRS and CDR2 YFSETQ. Trimming removed 0 bases from V and 5 bases from J, with 20 bases in between. CDR3 sequence reads: CASSLADSFGRGYGYTF. As DNA, the CDR3 is TGCGCCAGCAGCTTGGCCGATTCATTCGGGAGGGGGTATGGCTACACCTTC.